Below, 20 T cell receptor beta chains from the same sample are listed, as sequenced in a study of blood T cell repertoires in COVID-19 (dated by TCRdb to about 2020). To prepare the library, the immunoSEQ multiplex PCR assay was applied. Entries here come from immuneACCESS through TCRdb and include only in-frame sequences with V and J called. Some clones fail to appear in such tables; in the studies checked, an unresolved V gene covers under half of the shortfall, and the cause of the remainder is unknown. In all, the sample holds approximately 120,000 clones, and about 80% of those were seen once. 25% of the sample lies in the top ten. Sequenced material: peripheral blood. The source is a human donor in a cohort sampled during active COVID-19.

The rearrangement joins TRBV9 to TRBJ2-1; 7 bases fit TRBD1. This CDR3 region has 14 residues. Germline-derived CDR1 and CDR2 are SGDLS and YYNGEE. V lost 3 bases and J lost 2; bases outside the gene matches: 2. In nucleotides, the CDR3 is TGTGCCAGCAGCGCGGGACAGACCTACAATGAGCAGTTCTTC. Translation: CASSAGQTYNEQFF.

The chain recombines TRBV18 with TRBJ1-2; D is unclear. With 3 bases removed from V and 7 bases from J, the gap between germline ends came to 12 bases. Germline V gene sequence: CDR1 KGHSH, CDR2 LQKENI. CDR3 size: 13 residues. In DNA form, the CDR3 reads TGTGCCAGCTCACCTGGACGGGAGAGTGGCTACACCTTC. Protein: CASSPGRESGYTF.

This chain's CDR3 is CASSLARSSYNEQFF. The DNA of the CDR3 is TGCGCCAGCAGCTTGGCCCGGAGCTCCTACAATGAGCAGTTCTTC. The V call is TRBV5-1, the J call TRBJ2-1, with D unresolved. This CDR3 spans 15 amino acids. In germline, CDR1 is SGHRS, CDR2 YFSETQ. The V end was cut by 0 bases, the J end by 0 bases, with 7 bases between.

The rearrangement joins TRBV7-2 to TRBJ2-1, with 10 bases identical to TRBD2. The V gene end was trimmed by 1 base and the J gene end by 8 bases; junction bases not matched to a gene: 5. The germline V gene encodes CDR1 SGHTA and CDR2 FQGNSA. This CDR3 is built from 15 residues. The DNA of the CDR3 is TGTGCCAGCAGCTTAGGGGTAGCGGGAGGATATGAGCAGTTCTTC. It is translated as CASSLGVAGGYEQFF.

The chain is built from TRBV4-2 and TRBJ1-3, with TRBD1 as a possible D gene (6 bases). The germline V gene encodes CDR1 LGHNA and CDR2 YNFKEQ. With 3 bases removed from V and 3 bases from J, the gap between germline ends came to 18 bases. This CDR3 is 17 amino acids long. The DNA for the CDR3 is TGTGCCAGCAGCCAGGAGACGCGGGGGCGCTATGGAAACACCATATATTTT. Translated, it gives CASSQETRGRYGNTIYF.

V usage is TRBV6-5 and J usage is TRBJ1-1; D unresolved. V was cut by 7 bases and J by 1 base, with 16 bases left in between. The germline V gene encodes CDR1 MNHEY and CDR2 SVGAGI. There are 15 residues in the CDR3. Written as DNA, the CDR3 is TGTGCCAGCATCCCTAGCAGGAGCGGGAACACTGAAGCTTTCTTT. Its protein product is CASIPSRSGNTEAFF.

This chain joins TRBV4-3 and TRBJ2-3, with TRBD1 identical over 7 bases. The CDR3 is 16 amino acids. Germline CDR1 reads LGHNA; CDR2 reads YSLEER. The junction had 4 bases not matched to a gene; V was cut back by 0 bases and J by 1 base. In DNA form, the CDR3 reads TGCGCCAGCAGCCAAGATCGGACAGGAGGCACAGATACGCAGTATTTT. This translates into CASSQDRTGGTDTQYF.

This rearrangement joins TRBV29-1 to TRBJ2-1, with TRBD1 as a possible D gene (6 bases). This CDR3 has 13 amino acids. The V end was cut by 4 bases, the J end by 4 bases, with 11 bases between. CDR1 is SQVTM and CDR2 is ANQGSEA in the germline V gene. Here the CDR3 DNA reads TGCAGCGTTGCCGGGACAACGTACAATGAGCAGTTCTTC. Encoded protein: CSVAGTTYNEQFF.

The gene calls are TRBV18 and TRBJ1-4, with D perhaps matching TRBD1 (6 bases). CDR3 length equals 15 residues. Trimming pared 4 bases from V and 4 bases from J, leaving 13 bases between. Per the germline V gene, CDR1 is KGHSH and CDR2 is LQKENI. CDR3 DNA: TGTGCCAGCTCACTCTACAGGGAAGTTAATGAAAAACTGTTTTTT. This gives the protein CASSLYREVNEKLFF.

This clone has only a few counts. This sequence joins TRBV6-5 and TRBJ1-5; D is undetermined. The CDR3 is 13 residues long. V was trimmed by 6 bases and J by 0 bases, leaving 6 bases between them. Germline lookup yields CDR1 MNHEY and CDR2 SVGAGI. The CDR3 sequence is CASSLDSNQPQHF. CDR3 coding DNA: TGTGCCAGCAGCCTAGATAGCAATCAGCCCCAGCATTTT.

To note about this clone: The sample carries other DNA sequences with the same CDR3. The chain links TRBV6-2 or TRBV6-3 to TRBJ1-1, with D unresolved. Germline V gives CDR1 MNHEY, CDR2 SVGEGT. The V end lost 0 bases, the J end lost 2 bases, and 4 bases lay between the germline ends. The CDR3 runs 13 residues. CDR3 DNA: TGTGCCAGCAGTTACTCGAGAAACACTGAAGCTTTCTTT. It codes for CASSYSRNTEAFF.

J is TRBJ1-3 and V is TRBV3-1 (or the pseudogene TRBV3-2), with D hard to call. CDR3 length: 15 amino acids. The germline gives CDR1 LGHDT, CDR2 YNNKEL (reference sequence). Between the trimmed V and J ends, which lost 1 base and 0 bases, there was a span of 7 bases. In DNA form, the CDR3 reads TGTGCCAGCAGCCAAGGGCAGATCTCTGGAAACACCATATATTTT. As protein: CASSQGQISGNTIYF.

This clone was seen a single time. This chain uses TRBV28 with TRBJ2-5; D ambiguous. This CDR3 has 14 residues. Trimming removed 4 bases at V and 1 base at J, with 10 bases between. Germline V lookup: CDR1 MDHEN, CDR2 SYDVKM. The CDR3 loop is CASSSYTSQETQYF. The CDR3, as DNA: TGTGCCAGCAGTTCATACACCAGCCAAGAGACCCAGTACTTC.

The chain joins TRBV30 to TRBJ1-1; 7 bases align to TRBD1. CDR1 and CDR2 from the germline V gene are GTSNPN and SVGIG (reference sequence). CDR3 size: 13 residues. Losses at the gene ends were 4 bases for V and 3 bases for J; bases not matched to a gene: 5. CDR3 nucleotides: TGTGCCTGGAAGATAGACAGGGACACTGAAGCTTTCTTT. It codes for CAWKIDRDTEAFF.

A remark on this clone: Germline is not matched at one junction end, which may reflect a read error. The chain carries TRBV6-2 or TRBV6-3 and TRBJ2-5; tentatively, D is TRBD2 (6 bases). The CDR3 length is 11 residues. Looked up from germline, CDR1 is MNHEY and CDR2 is SVGEGT. The CDR3 DNA is TGTGCCAGCAGTCACGGGACTCGAGCGCACTTC. It translates to CASSHGTRAHF.

The chain is built from TRBV29-1 and TRBJ2-3; perhaps TRBD2 as D (5 bases). Looked up from germline, CDR1 is SQVTM and CDR2 is ANQGSEA. V was shortened by 1 base and J by 5 bases, with 13 bases between the two germline ends. This CDR3 has 14 amino acids. The CDR3 is CSVEGSLVGDTQYF. The CDR3 DNA is TGCAGCGTTGAAGGCTCACTAGTAGGAGATACGCAGTATTTT.

The chain is built from TRBV19 and TRBJ1-5; TRBD1 matches at 7 bases. The J segment lost 1 base and the V segment lost 6 bases, leaving 3 bases of the junction unmatched. This CDR3 has 14 amino acids. Germline V CDR1 and CDR2: LNHDA, SQIVND (reference sequence). The CDR3 coding sequence is TGTGCCAGTAGAACAGGGGTGAGCAATCAGCCCCAGCATTTT. It translates to CASRTGVSNQPQHF.

The genes are TRBV30 and TRBJ2-3; 8 bases agree with TRBD2. CDR1 is GTSNPN and CDR2 is SVGIG in the germline V gene (reference sequence). The CDR3 covers 12 residues. CDR3 in DNA: TGTGCACAAGCGGGAGGCACAGATACGCAGTATTTT. Translating it yields CAQAGGTDTQYF.

The DNA of the CDR3 is TGTGCCAGCATCCTACAGGGCGGCACTGAAGCTTTCTTT. Its protein product is CASILQGGTEAFF. The rearrangement uses TRBV6-5 and TRBJ1-1; a weak D match, TRBD1 (6 bases). The CDR3 is 13 amino acids. V lost 7 bases to trimming and J lost 4 bases, with 13 bases between them. From germline, CDR1 is MNHEY and CDR2 SVGAGI.

This rearrangement joins TRBV5-1 to TRBJ2-1, with TRBD1 matching 8 bases. This CDR3 contains 14 residues. After removal of 1 base from V and 7 bases from J, the junction contained 4 bases not matched to a gene. Per germline, CDR1 SGHRS and CDR2 YFSETQ. CDR3 protein: CASSLFQGANEQFF. CDR3 DNA sequence: TGCGCCAGCAGCTTGTTTCAGGGGGCGAATGAGCAGTTCTTC.